This T cell receptor (beta chain) is from a study of cytomegalovirus exposure and HLA in healthy donors. As regards this clone: Its cognate antigen is unknown.

Amplification used 60 Vbeta primers and 13 Jbeta primers. Assay: immunoSEQ multiplex PCR; the TCRdb copy retains only in-frame clones and omits some. Seen here are under 250,000 clones, 65% to 90% observed once, and the top ten hold about 2.3%. CDR3 size: 17 residues. The V and J ends lost 5 bases and 5 bases respectively, with 25 bases between them. Germline CDR1 MNHEY, CDR2 SMNVEV (reference sequence). Overall study results and limits: In a later analysis, specific HLA alleles were associated with around 17,000 TCR beta sequences at a 0.05 false discovery rate. Presence/absence analyses supposed approximately even sequencing depth among donors.

The clonotype comes from a woman aged 50 to 60 in good health and CMV-seronegative. Material for sequencing was PBMCs. The chain employs TRBV27 and TRBJ2-7; D might be TRBD1 (6 bases). CDR3 sequence (DNA): TGTGCCAGCAGTCCTTTGAAGACAGGAGTCGTTTACCACGAGCAGTACTTC. The encoded protein is CASSPLKTGVVYHEQYF.